This T cell receptor beta chain was recorded in a study of control samples from healthy donors and cancer patients. TCRdb's copy holds only in-frame clones and misses some; the assay was immunoSEQ multiplex PCR. The table lists around 130,000 clones, roughly 91% of them singletons. Trimming stripped 5 bases from V and 4 bases from J, with 15 bases between. This CDR3 has 14 residues. Germline CDR1 reads SGHNT; CDR2 reads YYREEE (reference sequence). The sample was PBMCs. This sequence originates from a man aged 45-65 years with head and neck cancer. The genes are TRBV5-4 and TRBJ1-2; possible D gene TRBD1, 5 bases. Here the CDR3 reads CASSLGTGSYGYTF. As DNA, the CDR3 is TGTGCCAGCAGTCTCGGTACAGGCTCCTATGGCTACACCTTC.